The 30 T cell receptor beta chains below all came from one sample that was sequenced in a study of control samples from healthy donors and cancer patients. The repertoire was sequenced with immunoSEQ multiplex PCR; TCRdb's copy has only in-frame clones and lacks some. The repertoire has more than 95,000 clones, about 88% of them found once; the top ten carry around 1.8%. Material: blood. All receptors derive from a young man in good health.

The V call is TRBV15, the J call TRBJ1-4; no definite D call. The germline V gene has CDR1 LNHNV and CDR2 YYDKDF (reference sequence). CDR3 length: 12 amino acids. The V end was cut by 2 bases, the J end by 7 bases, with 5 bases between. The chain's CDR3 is CATSRPFEKLFF. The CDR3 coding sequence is TGTGCCACCAGCAGACCTTTTGAAAAACTGTTTTTT.

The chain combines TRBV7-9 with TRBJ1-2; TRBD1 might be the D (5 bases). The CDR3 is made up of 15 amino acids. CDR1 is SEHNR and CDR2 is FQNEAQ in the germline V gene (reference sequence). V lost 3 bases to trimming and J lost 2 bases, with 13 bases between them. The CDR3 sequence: CASSFERGTNYGYTF. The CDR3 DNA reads TGTGCCAGCAGCTTCGAAAGGGGAACCAACTATGGCTACACCTTC.

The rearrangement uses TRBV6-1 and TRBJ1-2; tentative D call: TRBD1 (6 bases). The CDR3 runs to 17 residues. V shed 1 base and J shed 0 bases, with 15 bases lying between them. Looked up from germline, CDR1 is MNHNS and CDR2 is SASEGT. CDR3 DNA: TGTGCCAGCAGTGAAGTCAGGAGGGGGGCAGCTAACTATGGCTACACCTTC. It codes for CASSEVRRGAANYGYTF.

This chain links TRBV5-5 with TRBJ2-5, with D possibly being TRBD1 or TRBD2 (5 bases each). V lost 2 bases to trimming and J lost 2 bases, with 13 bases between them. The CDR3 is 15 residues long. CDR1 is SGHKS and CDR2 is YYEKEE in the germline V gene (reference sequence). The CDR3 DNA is TGTGCCAGCAGCTTAGGTGAGGGACGTCAAGAGACCCAGTACTTC. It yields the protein CASSLGEGRQETQYF.

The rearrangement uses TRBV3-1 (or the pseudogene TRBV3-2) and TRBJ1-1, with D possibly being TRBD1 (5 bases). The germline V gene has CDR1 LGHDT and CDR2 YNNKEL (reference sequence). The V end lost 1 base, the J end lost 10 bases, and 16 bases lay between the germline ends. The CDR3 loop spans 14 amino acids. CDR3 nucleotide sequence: TGTGCCAGCAGCCAAGCCGACGGGGCCTCCGCAGCTTTCTTT. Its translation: CASSQADGASAAFF.

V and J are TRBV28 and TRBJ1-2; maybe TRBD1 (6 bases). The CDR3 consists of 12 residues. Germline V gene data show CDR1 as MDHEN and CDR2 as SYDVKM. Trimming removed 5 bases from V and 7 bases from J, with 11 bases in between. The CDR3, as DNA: TGTGCCAGCAGTGTACAGGGAGCTGGCTACACCTTC. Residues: CASSVQGAGYTF.

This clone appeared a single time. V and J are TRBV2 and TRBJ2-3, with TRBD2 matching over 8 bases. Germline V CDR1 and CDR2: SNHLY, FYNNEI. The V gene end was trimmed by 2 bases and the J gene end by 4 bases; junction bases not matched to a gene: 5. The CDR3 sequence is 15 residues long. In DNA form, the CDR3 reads TGTGCCAGCAGTGAAAATAGCGGGATCGCAGATACGCAGTATTTT. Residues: CASSENSGIADTQYF.

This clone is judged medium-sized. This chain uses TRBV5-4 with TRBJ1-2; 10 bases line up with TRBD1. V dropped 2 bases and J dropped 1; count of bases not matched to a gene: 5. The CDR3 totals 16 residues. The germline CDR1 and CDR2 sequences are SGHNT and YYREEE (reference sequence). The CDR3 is CASSLSGTGVNYGYTF. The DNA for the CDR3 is TGTGCCAGCAGCTTATCCGGGACAGGGGTTAACTATGGCTACACCTTC.

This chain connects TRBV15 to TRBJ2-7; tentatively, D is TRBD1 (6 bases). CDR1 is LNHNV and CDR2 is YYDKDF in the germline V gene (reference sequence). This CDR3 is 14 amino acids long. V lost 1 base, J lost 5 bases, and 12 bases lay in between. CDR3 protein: CATSRATGKDEQYF. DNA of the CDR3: TGTGCCACCAGCAGAGCTACAGGGAAGGACGAGCAGTACTTC.

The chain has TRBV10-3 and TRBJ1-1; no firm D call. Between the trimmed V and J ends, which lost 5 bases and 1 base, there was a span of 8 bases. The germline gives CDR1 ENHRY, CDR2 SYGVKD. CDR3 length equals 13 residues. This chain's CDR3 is CAISKSRNTEAFF. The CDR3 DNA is TGTGCCATCAGTAAAAGCAGGAACACTGAAGCTTTCTTT.

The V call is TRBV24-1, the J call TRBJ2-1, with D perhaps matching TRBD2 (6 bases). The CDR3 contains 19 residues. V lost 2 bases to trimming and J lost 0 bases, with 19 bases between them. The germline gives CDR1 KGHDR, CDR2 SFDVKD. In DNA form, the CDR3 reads TGTGCCACCAGTGATTCTACTCGCCGCGGGACCAGCTCCTACAATGAGCAGTTCTTC. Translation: CATSDSTRRGTSSYNEQFF.

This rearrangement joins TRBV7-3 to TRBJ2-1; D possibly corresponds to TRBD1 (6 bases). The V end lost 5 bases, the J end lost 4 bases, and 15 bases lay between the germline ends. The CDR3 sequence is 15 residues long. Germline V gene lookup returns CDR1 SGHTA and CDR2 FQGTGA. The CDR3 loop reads CASSLGQPTYNEQFF. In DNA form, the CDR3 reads TGTGCCAGCAGCCTAGGACAGCCAACATACAATGAGCAGTTCTTC.

CDR3 loop: CASEGIPSYNEQFF. The CDR3 coding sequence is TGTGCCAGCGAGGGGATCCCCTCCTACAATGAGCAGTTCTTC. The rearrangement joins TRBV7-9 to TRBJ2-1; possibly TRBD1 or TRBD2 for D (5 bases each). The length of the CDR3 is 14 residues. V lost 8 bases and J 0 bases, leaving 11 bases between the germline ends. Germline loops: CDR1 SEHNR, CDR2 FQNEAQ (reference sequence). Based on the CDR3 plus reference TRBV7-9 and TRBJ2-1, the full variable domain is DTGVSQNPRHKITKRGQNVTFRCDPISEHNRLYWYRQTLGQGPEFLTYFQNEAQLEKSRLLSDRFSAERPKGSFSTLEIQRTEQGDSAMYLCASEGIPSYNEQFFGPGTRLTVL.

CDR3: CASSLGRVADEQYF. The CDR3, as DNA: TGTGCCAGCAGCTTAGGCAGGGTGGCGGACGAGCAGTACTTC. This chain uses TRBV7-6 with TRBJ2-7, with a possible D match to TRBD1 (5 bases). The CDR3 covers 14 residues. V was trimmed by 1 base and J by 5 bases, leaving 12 bases between them. Per germline, CDR1 SGHVS and CDR2 FNYEAQ.

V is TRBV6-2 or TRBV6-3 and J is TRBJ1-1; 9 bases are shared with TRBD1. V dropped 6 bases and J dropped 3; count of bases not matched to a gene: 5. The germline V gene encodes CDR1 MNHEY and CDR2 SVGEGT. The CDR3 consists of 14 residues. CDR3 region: CASSVTGGDTEAFF. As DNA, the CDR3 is TGTGCCAGCAGCGTGACAGGGGGGGACACTGAAGCTTTCTTT.

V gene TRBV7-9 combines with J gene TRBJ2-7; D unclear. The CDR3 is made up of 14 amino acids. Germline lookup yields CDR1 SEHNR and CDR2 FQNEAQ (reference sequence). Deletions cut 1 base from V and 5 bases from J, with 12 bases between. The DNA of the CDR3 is TGTGCCAGCAGCTTAGGTGGTGCCAGAAACGAGCAGTACTTC. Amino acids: CASSLGGARNEQYF.

The CDR3 DNA reads as TGCGCCAGCAGCAGGACTAGCGGGAAAAACACCGGGGAGCTGTTTTTT. Encoded protein: CASSRTSGKNTGELFF. The chain couples TRBV10-1 to TRBJ2-2; 12 bases are shared with TRBD2. The CDR3 runs 16 residues. The V gene's germline CDR1 is WNHNN and CDR2 SYGVQD (reference sequence). Trimming removed 6 bases from V and 2 bases from J; junction bases left unmatched: 4.

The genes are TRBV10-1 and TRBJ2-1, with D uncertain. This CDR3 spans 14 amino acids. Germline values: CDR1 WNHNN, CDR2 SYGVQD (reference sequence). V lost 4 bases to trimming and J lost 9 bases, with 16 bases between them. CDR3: CASSVGRTFSEQFF. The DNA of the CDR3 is TGCGCCAGCAGTGTCGGCAGGACGTTTTCTGAGCAGTTCTTC.

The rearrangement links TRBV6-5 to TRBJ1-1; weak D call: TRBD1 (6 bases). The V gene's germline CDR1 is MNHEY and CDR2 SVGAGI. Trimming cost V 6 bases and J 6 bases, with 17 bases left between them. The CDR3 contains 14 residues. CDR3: CASSSRRGESEAFF. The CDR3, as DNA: TGTGCCAGCAGCTCCCGTAGGGGGGAATCTGAAGCTTTCTTT.

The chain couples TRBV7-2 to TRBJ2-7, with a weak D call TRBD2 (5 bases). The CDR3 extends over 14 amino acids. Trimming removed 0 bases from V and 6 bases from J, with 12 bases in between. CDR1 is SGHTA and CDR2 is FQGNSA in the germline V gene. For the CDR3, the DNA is TGTGCCAGCAGCTTAGCAATGATTCGGGGCGAGCAGTACTTC. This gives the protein CASSLAMIRGEQYF.

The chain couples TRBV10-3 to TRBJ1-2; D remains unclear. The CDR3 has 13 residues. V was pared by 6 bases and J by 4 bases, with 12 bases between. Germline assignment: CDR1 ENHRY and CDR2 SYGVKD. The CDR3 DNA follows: TGTGCCATCAGGTCCCCAGGATTCTATGGCTACACCTTC. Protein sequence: CAIRSPGFYGYTF.

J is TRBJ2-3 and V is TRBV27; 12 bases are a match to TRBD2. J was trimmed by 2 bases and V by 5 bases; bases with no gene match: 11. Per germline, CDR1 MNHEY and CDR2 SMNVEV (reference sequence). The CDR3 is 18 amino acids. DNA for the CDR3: TGTGCCAGCAGTGGGTGGCTAGCGGGAGGGCCGTTCACAGATACGCAGTATTTT. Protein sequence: CASSGWLAGGPFTDTQYF.

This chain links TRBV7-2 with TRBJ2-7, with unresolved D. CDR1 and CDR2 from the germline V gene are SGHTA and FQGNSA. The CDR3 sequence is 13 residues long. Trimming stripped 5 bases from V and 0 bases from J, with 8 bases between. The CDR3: CASSVHFSYEQYF. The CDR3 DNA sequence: TGTGCCAGCAGCGTGCACTTCTCCTACGAGCAGTACTTC.

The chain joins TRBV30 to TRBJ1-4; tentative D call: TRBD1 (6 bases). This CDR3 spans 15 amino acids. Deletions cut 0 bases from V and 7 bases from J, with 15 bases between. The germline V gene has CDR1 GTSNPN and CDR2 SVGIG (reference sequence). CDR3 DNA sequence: TGTGCCTGGAGTGTAAAAAGGGGGAACGGTGAAAAACTGTTTTTT. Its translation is CAWSVKRGNGEKLFF.

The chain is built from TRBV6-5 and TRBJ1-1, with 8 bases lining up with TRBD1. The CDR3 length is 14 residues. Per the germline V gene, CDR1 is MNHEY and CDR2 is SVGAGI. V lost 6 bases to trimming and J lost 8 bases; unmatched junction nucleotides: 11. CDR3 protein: CASRKDRGAGEAFF. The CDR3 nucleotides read TGTGCCAGCAGGAAAGACAGGGGCGCAGGGGAAGCTTTCTTT.

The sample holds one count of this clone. The CDR3 DNA follows: TGTGCCACCAGCAGAGTTCTAGGGGCAGATACGCAGTATTTT. It specifies CATSRVLGADTQYF. The chain uses TRBV15 and TRBJ2-3; perhaps TRBD1 as D (5 bases). The germline V and J ends were trimmed by 1 base and 4 bases, with 9 bases remaining between them. The CDR3 loop spans 14 amino acids. The germline V gene encodes CDR1 LNHNV and CDR2 YYDKDF (reference sequence).

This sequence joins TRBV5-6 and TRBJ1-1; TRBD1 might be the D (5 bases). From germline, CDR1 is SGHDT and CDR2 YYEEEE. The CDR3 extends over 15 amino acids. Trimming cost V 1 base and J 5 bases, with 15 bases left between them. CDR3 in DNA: TGTGCCAGCAGCTTGCGGGGGGTGGTGGGGACTGAAGCTTTCTTT. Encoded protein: CASSLRGVVGTEAFF.

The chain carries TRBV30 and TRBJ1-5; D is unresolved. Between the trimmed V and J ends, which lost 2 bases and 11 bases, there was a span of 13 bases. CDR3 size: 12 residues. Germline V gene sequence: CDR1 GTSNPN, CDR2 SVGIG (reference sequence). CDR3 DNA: TGTGCCTGGAGTTCCCTATCGACGTCCCAGCATTTT. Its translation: CAWSSLSTSQHF.

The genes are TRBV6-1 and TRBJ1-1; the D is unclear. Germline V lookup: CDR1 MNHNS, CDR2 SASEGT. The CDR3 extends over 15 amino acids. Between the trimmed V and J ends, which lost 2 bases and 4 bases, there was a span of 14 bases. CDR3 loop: CASSEMIRRGTEAFF. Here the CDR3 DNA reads TGTGCCAGCAGTGAAATGATTCGCCGGGGCACTGAAGCTTTCTTT.

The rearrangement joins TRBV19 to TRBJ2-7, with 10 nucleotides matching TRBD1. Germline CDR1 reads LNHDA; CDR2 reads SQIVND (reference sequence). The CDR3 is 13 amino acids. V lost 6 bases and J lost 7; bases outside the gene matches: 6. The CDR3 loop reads CASSRDRGLEQYF. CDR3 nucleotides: TGTGCCAGTAGCCGGGACAGGGGTTTAGAGCAGTACTTC.